These 9 T cell receptor beta chains originate from one sample sequenced in a study of OX40 agonist ivuxolimab in advanced cancers. Clones were read by immunoSEQ multiplex PCR, and TCRdb kept only the in-frame ones, dropping some. The sample has approximately 71,000 clones, around 94% seen once. Here the sequenced sample was CD4+ or CD8+ T cells sorted from blood, taken in a trial of the OX40 agonist ivuxolimab. The origin of the receptors is an adult with an advanced solid tumor such as melanoma, head and neck, liver or kidney cancer.

The chain employs TRBV4-3 and TRBJ2-1; 9 bases align to TRBD2. The CDR3 runs 17 residues. Per the germline V gene, CDR1 is LGHNA and CDR2 is YSLEER. The trim removed 0 bases at V and 3 bases at J, leaving 6 bases unmatched. In DNA, the CDR3 is TGCGCCAGCAGCCAAGATTGGGGAGCGGGGGGCTACAATGAGCAGTTCTTC. Its translation: CASSQDWGAGGYNEQFF.

The V gene is TRBV19, the J gene TRBJ1-2; tentatively, D is TRBD1 (6 bases). The CDR3 length is 14 residues. Germline V lookup: CDR1 LNHDA, CDR2 SQIVND (reference sequence). Trimming shortened V by 7 bases and J by 6 bases, and 18 bases separated the two germline ends. The CDR3 loop reads CASTRGTRLNGYTF. CDR3 nucleotides: TGTGCCAGTACTCGGGGGACAAGGTTGAATGGCTACACCTTC.

J is TRBJ2-5 and V is TRBV19; D may be TRBD1 (6 bases). V lost 10 bases and J lost 2, with 23 bases in between. The germline CDR1 and CDR2 sequences are LNHDA and SQIVND (reference sequence). This CDR3 contains 16 residues. The CDR3 coding sequence is TGTGCCACCGACCCTGTGGGGTTGGGACAACAAGAGACCCAGTACTTC. Its protein product is CATDPVGLGQQETQYF.

This chain uses TRBV6-5 with TRBJ2-2, with 8 bases aligning to TRBD1. After removal of 4 bases from V and 3 bases from J, the junction contained 7 bases not matched to a gene. Germline lookup yields CDR1 MNHEY and CDR2 SVGAGI. This CDR3 spans 16 amino acids. Here the CDR3 DNA reads TGTGCCAGCAGTTCGGGGACAGGACATTACACCGGGGAGCTGTTTTTT. It specifies CASSSGTGHYTGELFF.

This clone was picked up one time. V and J are TRBV27 and TRBJ2-2, with D possibly being TRBD2 (6 bases). The V gene's germline CDR1 is MNHEY and CDR2 SMNVEV (reference sequence). The CDR3 has 19 residues. V lost 2 bases, J lost 0 bases, and 19 bases lay in between. CDR3 amino acids: CASSLGVVGGPSNTGELFF. The CDR3 DNA follows: TGTGCCAGCAGTTTAGGGGTAGTCGGGGGACCGTCGAACACCGGGGAGCTGTTTTTT.

This clone is a singleton in its sample. This chain joins TRBV4-3 and TRBJ2-1, with 7 bases aligning to TRBD2. Germline CDR1 is LGHNA and CDR2 is YSLEER. This CDR3 is built from 11 residues. J gave up 9 bases and V 5 bases, and 1 base lay outside the gene matches. The CDR3 region is CASSSGGEQFF. The CDR3 coding sequence is TGCGCCAGCAGCTCGGGGGGTGAGCAGTTCTTC.

Only a few counts were recorded for this clone. The chain carries TRBV4-1 and TRBJ2-5; D is undetermined. Germline V CDR1 and CDR2: MGHRA, YSYEKL. The CDR3 length is 15 residues. V was cut by 3 bases and J by 5 bases, with 16 bases left in between. The CDR3 DNA follows: TGCGCCAGCAGCCACGAGGATTCCCCTAGGGAGACCCAGTACTTC. It codes for CASSHEDSPRETQYF.

The gene calls are TRBV5-6 and TRBJ1-2; maybe TRBD1 (5 bases). This CDR3 spans 15 amino acids. The V end was cut by 2 bases, the J end by 3 bases, with 14 bases between. Germline V lookup: CDR1 SGHDT, CDR2 YYEEEE. CDR3 DNA sequence: TGTGCCAGCAGCTTCCCGCAGGGTTTAGACTATGGCTACACCTTC. It specifies CASSFPQGLDYGYTF.

The chain couples TRBV7-2 to TRBJ2-7; D gene ambiguous. The CDR3 contains 10 residues. Germline-derived CDR1 and CDR2 are SGHTA and FQGNSA. V shed 5 bases and J shed 5 bases, with 4 bases lying between them. The CDR3 protein is CASSPHEQYF. The DNA of the CDR3 is TGTGCCAGCAGCCCCCACGAGCAGTACTTC.